The clone carrying this TCR beta chain was detected many times. Its antigen is currently unknown. The source of the sample is a study of T-cell reconstitution after alpha-beta-depleted transplantation in children. Whole-study results and caveats: Recipient T cells and thymic progenitors that survived were the source of the high TCRbeta diversity seen at day 60 in some patients. A year post-transplant, T-cell counts and diversity derived mostly from newly produced T cells. Alpha-beta T cells about two months after transplant reportedly derived from several hundred expanded graft clones.

TCRbeta library preparation incorporated unique molecular identifiers. Using its own MiXCR run on the PCR reads, TCRdb lists one record per CDR3 protein. This table has 330,000 or so distinct CDR3 sequences, nearly 8% appearing once. CDR1 and CDR2 (germline): DFQATT, SNEGSKA (reference sequence). The CDR3 consists of 14 residues. V shed 1 base and J shed 3 bases, with 12 bases lying between them. Specimen: peripheral blood, collected 360 days after TCRalphabeta/CD19-depleted stem cell transplant. The sequence came from a female patient aged 2-15 years who had a stem cell transplant for Fanconi anemia, so the T cells may come from the graft donor. This chain uses TRBV20-1 with TRBJ1-2; D unresolved. The CDR3 bases are TGCAGTGCTAGAGTTTTTCAGTCCTACTATGGCTACACCTTC. Amino acid sequence: CSARVFQSYYGYTF.